The sequence of this TCR beta chain was determined in a study of T cells in Graves' hyperthyroidism and ophthalmopathy (dated by TCRdb to the late 2010s). Looking at the study overall: Peripheral blood was sampled at the time of initial diagnosis, prior to any treatment. The paper describes TCR Vbeta CDR3 sequencing of about 140 peripheral blood samples, made up of 43 ophthalmopathy patients, roughly 80 hyperthyroidism patients and 17 progressor patients. An independent validation cohort of 18 to 20 hyperthyroidism patients and 15 or so patients who later progressed to ophthalmopathy tested prospective prediction of ophthalmopathy. Following sampling, methimazole starting at 30 mg daily was given to hyperthyroidism patients, and high-dose intravenous methylprednisolone was given to ophthalmopathy patients. The study also compared thyroid tissue and blood T-cell repertoires from several Graves' hyperthyroidism patients. TCR V-J signatures able to tell the groups apart were searched for in a discovery cohort of 90 to 100 patients, of whom more than 40 had Graves' ophthalmopathy and under 65 had stable Graves' hyperthyroidism. For training and testing, the 95 to 100 patients in the discovery cohort were randomly divided in a 7:3 ratio. Study-level results and caveats: Most expanded thyroid clonotypes (frequency above 0.001) were also detected in blood, suggesting blood repertoires may reflect thyroid immune responses. Sample size was not statistically predetermined, and investigators were not blinded to group allocation. In validation, progression to ophthalmopathy was predicted by the model with 70.59% sensitivity and 72% to 85% specificity, a median of 6.5 months before onset. In cross-validation, a model built on a 13 V-J signature told ophthalmopathy apart from stable hyperthyroidism with 87.88% sensitivity and around 84% specificity, and in testing the same model reached 80%/75%.

This clonotype was counted between two and nine times. Its recognized antigen is unknown. Per-nucleotide qualities are absent, and no much larger clonotype sits a single base away. The hyperthyroidism patients were between 18 and 65 years old and newly diagnosed, with a disease duration of less than 2 months. Any patient with an uncontrolled infection, another autoimmune disease, pregnancy or lactation was excluded. Clinical symptoms, serum thyroxine and TRAb, thyroid ultrasound, and orbital computed tomography formed the basis for the diagnoses. For progressor patients, blood was drawn at the first diagnosis of hyperthyroidism, before any ophthalmopathy symptoms had appeared. Ficoll-Paque density gradient centrifugation was used to isolate PBMCs from around 10 ml of fresh peripheral blood. Patients classed as progressors first received a Graves' hyperthyroidism diagnosis and then went on to develop ophthalmopathy during follow-up. Total RNA was extracted using Trizol reagent, and RNA quality was assessed on an Agilent 2100 Bioanalyzer.

The TCR beta CDR3 regions were amplified from RNA transcripts. The first round of RT-PCR for the TCR CDR3 was performed with the HTBI primer set and the Qiagen OneStep RT-PCR kit. Libraries were constructed in a second round of multiplex PCR, after which size selection and purification were carried out. Libraries were sequenced paired-end with 100 bp reads on an Illumina HiSeq2000. Per the authors' processing: Raw data were processed with SOAPnuke, discarding reads with adapters, uncalled bases, mean Phred below 15, or no exact constant-primer or identifier match. COPE v1.2.5 was used to merge the high-quality paired reads, and each unique nucleotide sequence was defined as a clonotype. Clonotypes were aligned to IMGT TRBV, TRBD and TRBJ reference segments using MiTCR v1.1. Analysis was restricted to V-J combinations with a frequency above 0.0001, which covered roughly 99% of repertoires. A TCS score was defined as the ratio of F50 (clonal expansion) to E x V (chaos), with BLOSUM62-based TCRdist applied between CDR3 peptides within each V-J. Welch's t-statistics and random forest reduced 500 to 550 V-J features to about 12, which were used in a naive Bayes classifier (R e1071). The public reads were run again by TCRdb, first through fastp at Q25 and then through MiXCR, and only productive beta chains were kept. Each entry is one CDR3 protein sequence, shown with its most common DNA and genes. TCRdb's processing, not the authors' own work, is the source of the V and J calls. Within this sample are roughly 580,000 distinct CDR3 sequences, with about 15% of them counted one time only. The top ten constitute 5.8% of the sample.

The germline V gene provides CDR1 MDHEN and CDR2 SYDVKM. V and J are trimmed by 5 bases and 6 bases, and the gene matches miss 4 bases of the junction. Its CDR3 holds 14 amino acids, cysteine through phenylalanine. The read is trimmed to its CDR3 DNA, 42 bases read in frame from base 1. The chain employs TRBV28 and TRBJ2-2, and TRBD1 aligns with 9 junction nucleotides. The TCR sequence derives from a woman aged 30 to 39 with Graves' hyperthyroidism that later progressed to Graves' ophthalmopathy. Sequencing was performed on blood. The CDR3 protein: CASSGQGFAGELFF. Here is the DNA: TGTGCCAGCAGTGGACAGGGGTTCGCCGGGGAGCTGTTTTTT.